This T cell receptor beta chain was documented in a study of T cell changes during pregnancy in multiple sclerosis. The V gene's germline CDR1 is SNHLY and CDR2 FYNNEI. The CDR3 runs 14 residues. V shed 4 bases and J 14 bases; nucleotides not matched to a gene: 13. Sequencing used immunoSEQ multiplex PCR; TCRdb keeps in-frame clones, though not all of them. The sample consists of 75,000 to 95,000 clones, about 92% of them appearing once. The genes are TRBV2 and TRBJ2-3, with 9 bases lining up with TRBD1. This TCR derives from a female donor with multiple sclerosis, enrolled in a pregnancy study. The sequencing used peripheral blood, collected in the first trimester of pregnancy. The chain's CDR3 is CASSARGQGAVGYF. DNA of the CDR3: TGTGCCAGCAGTGCAAGGGGACAGGGAGCCGTCGGGTATTTT.